This T cell receptor beta chain was sequenced for a study of identifying expanded T cells in peripheral blood. This table comes from immunoSEQ multiplex PCR, and its TCRdb copy is limited to in-frame clones, with some not included. This sample has roughly 75,000 clones, with roughly 90% found just once. Germline CDR1 reads SGHTA; CDR2 reads FQGNSA. V was trimmed by 2 bases and J by 5 bases, leaving 16 bases between them. This CDR3 has 16 amino acids. Collection occurred without any documented infections or immune events in donors. Sequencing was performed on blood. The receptor comes from a person aged 18-70 years in good health. This rearrangement joins TRBV7-2 to TRBJ2-1; D remains unclear. As DNA, the CDR3 is TGTGCCAGCAGCTTACTTCTAGGGCAGACAAACAATGAGCAGTTCTTC. Protein product: CASSLLLGQTNNEQFF.